This TCR beta chain appears in the sequencing data of a study of blood T cell repertoires in COVID-19. CDR3 size: 14 residues. Germline V gene sequence: CDR1 SEHNR, CDR2 FQNEAQ (reference sequence). Trimming stripped 3 bases from V and 5 bases from J, with 13 bases between. The data were produced by immunoSEQ multiplex PCR, yet TCRdb's version contains in-frame clones alone and is incomplete. The data contain under 300,000 clones, roughly 85% of them singletons. Sequencing was performed on peripheral blood. The TCR sequence derives from a woman between 65 and 79 years old with acute or convalescent COVID-19. This chain joins TRBV7-9 and TRBJ2-5, with D possibly TRBD1 on 5 matching bases. The CDR3 nucleotides read TGTGCCAGCAGCTTTGCGATGGGGCTTGAGACCCAGTACTTC. It translates to CASSFAMGLETQYF.